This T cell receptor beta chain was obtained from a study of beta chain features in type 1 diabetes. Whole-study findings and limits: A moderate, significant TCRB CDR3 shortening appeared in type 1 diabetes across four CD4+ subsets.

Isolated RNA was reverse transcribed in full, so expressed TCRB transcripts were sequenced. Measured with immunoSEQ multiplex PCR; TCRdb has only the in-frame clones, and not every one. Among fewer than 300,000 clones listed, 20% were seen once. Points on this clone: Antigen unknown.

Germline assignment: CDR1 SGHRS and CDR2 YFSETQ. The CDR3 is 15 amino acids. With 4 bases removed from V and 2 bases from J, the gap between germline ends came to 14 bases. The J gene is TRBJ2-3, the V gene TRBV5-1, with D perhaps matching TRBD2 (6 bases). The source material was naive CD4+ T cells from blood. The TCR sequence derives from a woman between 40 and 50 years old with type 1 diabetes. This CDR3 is CASSKGGGNTDTQYF. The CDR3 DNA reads TGCGCCAGCAGCAAGGGCGGAGGGAACACAGATACGCAGTATTTT.